This paragraph reports one T cell receptor (beta chain). What it recognizes is unknown. All patients relapsed after autologous stem cell transplantation, and brentuximab vedotin exposure varied. Clones were sequenced by immunoSEQ multiplex PCR, and TCRdb holds only the in-frame ones, with some missing. The sample holds tens of thousands of clones, roughly 80% seen once. The data derive from a study of PD-1 blockade in classical Hodgkin lymphoma. Trimming removed 0 bases at V and 4 bases at J, with 7 bases between. Looked up from germline, CDR1 is SGDLS and CDR2 is YYNGEE. This CDR3 is built from 14 residues. Points from the study as a whole: Diversity similar to that of newly diagnosed patients was seen at baseline in complete responders. Patients starting nivolumab less than 1 year after ASCT had lower diversity and were excluded from later analyses. The study reported lower baseline TCR diversity in newly diagnosed patients than in healthy donors.

Sample: peripheral blood mononuclear cells (PBMCs), taken before the second cycle of nivolumab. This receptor was identified in a human donor with classical Hodgkin lymphoma. The chain is built from TRBV9 and TRBJ1-4, with D unresolved. This CDR3 is CASSVAGINEKLFF. The CDR3, as DNA: TGTGCCAGCAGCGTAGCTGGGATTAATGAAAAACTGTTTTTT.